A selection of T cell receptor beta chains follows, all from one sample in a study of neurological immune-mediated disorders. TCRdb reprocessed the 5' RACE reads via MiXCR and lists one record per CDR3 protein. Of tens of thousands of distinct CDR3 sequences in the sample, 4.5% to 5.5% are singletons; the top ten hold 3% to 4%. The sample was PBMCs. The receptors stem from a woman aged 45-60 years with multiple sclerosis. Each CDR3 is given with its conserved first and last residue. Each record gives: clone size, J gene, D gene, CDR3 length, V gene, CDR3 DNA, CDR3 protein. The D gene is left open where the match is weak. Expanded clones get a size class; other rows say once, few or many, or leave the size out.

many	TRBJ2-6	.	14	TRBV3-1	TGTGCCAGCAGCCAAAGCTCTGGGGCCAACGTCCTGACTTTC	CASSQSSGANVLTF
.	TRBJ2-5	.	13	TRBV6-2/TRBV6-3	TGTGCCAGCAACGGGGTAGTTCAAGAGACCCAGTACTTC	CASNGVVQETQYF
many	TRBJ1-2	.	15	TRBV20-1	TGCAGTGCTAGTCTGGGGCCCTCAACTAACTATGGCTACACCTTC	CSASLGPSTNYGYTF
many	TRBJ2-3	TRBD1	15	TRBV10-3	TGTGCCATCAGTCCTAGGGGGCCCCGCACAGATACGCAGTATTTT	CAISPRGPRTDTQYF
many	TRBJ2-2	TRBD1	15	TRBV7-9	TGTGCCAGCAGCTTAGCACAGGGGTACACCGGGGAGCTGTTTTTT	CASSLAQGYTGELFF
many	TRBJ2-1	TRBD1	14	TRBV7-2	TGTGCCAGCAGCCGCGGGACAGGGGATGGTGAGCAGTTCTTC	CASSRGTGDGEQFF
many	TRBJ2-5	.	14	TRBV12-3/TRBV12-4	TGTGCCAGCAACCCCACGGGAATAGAAGAGACCCAGTACTTC	CASNPTGIEETQYF
many	TRBJ2-1	.	13	TRBV20-1	TGCAGTGCTAGAGATACTAGGAGCAATGAGCAGTTCTTC	CSARDTRSNEQFF
many	TRBJ1-6	.	13	TRBV15	TGTGCCACCAGCAGAGACTCGAATTCACCCCTCCACTTT	CATSRDSNSPLHF
many	TRBJ1-2	.	13	TRBV20-1	TGCAGTGCTAGAGTACCGGAGAACTATGGCTACACCTTC	CSARVPENYGYTF
many	TRBJ1-4	.	15	TRBV28	TGTGCCAGCAGTAGCCCCGGCGCAACTAATGAAAAACTGTTTTTT	CASSSPGATNEKLFF
.	TRBJ2-1	TRBD1	15	TRBV12-3/TRBV12-4	TGTGCCAGTTACACCGGGCCAGGGGGAGACAATGAGCAGTTCTTC	CASYTGPGGDNEQFF
many	TRBJ2-1	.	13	TRBV12-3/TRBV12-4	TGTGCCAGCAGTTCGGGCAACCCCAATGAGCAGTTCTTC	CASSSGNPNEQFF
many	TRBJ1-4	.	15	TRBV6-6	TGTGCCAGCAGTGACCCCGGGAACAGCGGTGAAAAACTGTTTTTT	CASSDPGNSGEKLFF
many	TRBJ1-4	.	12	TRBV12-3/TRBV12-4	TGTGCCAGCAGCCCCGGCTATGAAAAACTGTTTTTT	CASSPGYEKLFF
many	TRBJ2-2	.	16	TRBV4-3	TGCGCCAGCAGTCTAGCCAGGGGTTGGGGCACCGGGGAGCTGTTTTTT	CASSLARGWGTGELFF
many	TRBJ2-5	TRBD2	16	TRBV2	TGTGCCAGCAGCCTACGATCCAGCGGGGCACAAGAGACCCAGTACTTC	CASSLRSSGAQETQYF
many	TRBJ2-7	.	14	TRBV9	TGTGCCAGCTCCGGACAACCATCCCTCGGGGAGCAGTACTTC	CASSGQPSLGEQYF
.	TRBJ2-3	.	11	TRBV7-2	TGTGCCAGCAGATTGACCGATACGCAGTATTTT	CASRLTDTQYF
once	TRBJ1-2	TRBD1	15	TRBV14	TGTGCCAGCAGCCAATTAGGACAGGGGGTTTATGGCTACACCTTC	CASSQLGQGVYGYTF
many	TRBJ1-1	.	13	TRBV11-1	TGTGCCAGCAGCCTGGGCAAGAACACTGAAGCTTTCTTT	CASSLGKNTEAFF
many	TRBJ2-5	TRBD2	14	TRBV6-5	TGTGCCAGCTCTTTCGCGGGGGTTCTTGAGACCCAGTACTTC	CASSFAGVLETQYF
many	TRBJ1-5	.	18	TRBV27	TGTGCCAGCAGTTTGAGGGGCCCGTCCCTTGATAGCAATCAGCCCCAGCATTTT	CASSLRGPSLDSNQPQHF
many	TRBJ2-2	.	14	TRBV20-1	TGCAGTGCTTCTTCCGGGACGAACACCGGGGAGCTGTTTTTT	CSASSGTNTGELFF
many	TRBJ1-2	.	17	TRBV6-1	TGTGCCAGCAGTGTATCCCGAAGTGTTCGCGCTTCCTATGGCTACACCTTC	CASSVSRSVRASYGYTF
many	TRBJ2-3	.	14	TRBV5-5	TGTGCCAGCAGCCGTGGGCCCTCCACAGATACGCAGTATTTT	CASSRGPSTDTQYF
many	TRBJ2-1	.	14	TRBV12-3/TRBV12-4	TGTGCCAGCAGTAGAGGGGCTTCCTACAATGAGCAGTTCTTC	CASSRGASYNEQFF
many	TRBJ1-2	.	12	TRBV10-3	TGTGCCATCAGTGAGTCAGGGGGTGGCTACACCTTC	CAISESGGGYTF
many	TRBJ2-3	TRBD2	15	TRBV12-3/TRBV12-4	TGTGCCAGCGGACCCGGGGGGGCGTTCACAGATACGCAGTATTTT	CASGPGGAFTDTQYF
many	TRBJ2-7	TRBD2	14	TRBV6-2/TRBV6-3	TGTGCCAGCACGACTAGCGGGGGGGCCTACGAGCAGTACTTC	CASTTSGGAYEQYF
many	TRBJ2-3	.	14	TRBV20-1	TGCAGTGCTAGAGGTGGGGACAGCACAGATACGCAGTATTTT	CSARGGDSTDTQYF
many	TRBJ2-4	.	14	TRBV6-2/TRBV6-3	TGTGCCAGCAGCTCTAGTTGGGCCCAAAACATTCAGTACTTC	CASSSSWAQNIQYF
many	TRBJ1-3	.	11	TRBV29-1	TGCAGCGTTGAAATTGGAAACACCATATATTTT	CSVEIGNTIYF
many	TRBJ2-5	.	16	TRBV12-3/TRBV12-4	TGTGCCAGCAGTTTAGCCCAGACAGGGCGGGGAGAGACCCAGTACTTC	CASSLAQTGRGETQYF
many	TRBJ1-5	.	14	TRBV12-3/TRBV12-4	TGTGCCAGCAGTTTTATGGGGGGGGGTCAGCCCCAGCATTTT	CASSFMGGGQPQHF
few	TRBJ2-2	TRBD2	18	TRBV5-1	TGCGCCAGCAGCTTGGCCGGTAGTGCGCGGGGGTTCAGCGGGGAGCTGTTTTTT	CASSLAGSARGFSGELFF
many	TRBJ2-1	TRBD1	16	TRBV14	TGTGCCAGCAGCCGAAGACGGGACAGGGACCACAATGAGCAGTTCTTC	CASSRRRDRDHNEQFF
few	TRBJ1-1	.	14	TRBV5-1	TGCGCCAGCAGCCCCCGAAAGGGAAACACTGAAGCTTTCTTT	CASSPRKGNTEAFF
few	TRBJ1-3	.	11	TRBV20-1	TGCAGTGCTAGTGTTTTCAACACCATATATTTT	CSASVFNTIYF
many	TRBJ2-3	.	14	TRBV20-1	TGCAGTGCTAGAGACGGACTTGTCACAGATACGCAGTATTTT	CSARDGLVTDTQYF
many	TRBJ2-3	TRBD2	18	TRBV10-3	TGTGCCATCAGTGTATGGTTGGTCGGAACGGGGGGGACAGATACGCAGTATTTT	CAISVWLVGTGGTDTQYF
many	TRBJ1-4	TRBD1	17	TRBV15	TGTGCCACCAGCAGAGGGGACAGGGGGAGTGTCAGTGAAAAACTGTTTTTT	CATSRGDRGSVSEKLFF
many	TRBJ2-3	TRBD1	14	TRBV29-1	TGCAGCGTTGAAGGGGACAGGGGTACAGATACGCAGTATTTT	CSVEGDRGTDTQYF
many	TRBJ2-1	TRBD1	15	TRBV7-9	TGTGCCAGCAGCCAGATACAGGGGGCCACGAATGAGCAGTTCTTC	CASSQIQGATNEQFF
many	TRBJ2-5	.	14	TRBV5-1	TGCGCCAGCAGCAGATGGAACCAAGAAGAGACCCAGTACTTC	CASSRWNQEETQYF